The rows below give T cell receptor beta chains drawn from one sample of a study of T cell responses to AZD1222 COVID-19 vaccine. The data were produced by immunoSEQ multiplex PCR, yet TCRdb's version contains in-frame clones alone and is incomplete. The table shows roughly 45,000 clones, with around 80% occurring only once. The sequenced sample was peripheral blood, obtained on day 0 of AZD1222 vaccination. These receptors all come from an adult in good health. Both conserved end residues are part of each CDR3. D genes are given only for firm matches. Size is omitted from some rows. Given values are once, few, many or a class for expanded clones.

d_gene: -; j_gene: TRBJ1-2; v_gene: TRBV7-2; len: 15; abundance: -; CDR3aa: CASSLVGQANYGYTF; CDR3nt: TGTGCCAGCAGCTTAGTCGGACAAGCTAACTATGGCTACACCTTC
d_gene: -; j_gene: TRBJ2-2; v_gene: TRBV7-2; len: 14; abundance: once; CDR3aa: CASSLAGDTGELFF; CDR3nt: TGTGCCAGCAGCTTAGCAGGGGACACCGGGGAGCTGTTTTTT
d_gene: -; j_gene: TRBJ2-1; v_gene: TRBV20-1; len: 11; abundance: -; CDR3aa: CSARFYNEQFF; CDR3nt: TGCAGTGCTAGATTTTACAATGAGCAGTTCTTC
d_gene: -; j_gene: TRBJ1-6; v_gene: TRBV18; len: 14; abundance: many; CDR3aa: CASSPGLERSPLHF; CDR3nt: TGTGCCAGCTCACCCGGGCTGGAGCGATCACCCCTCCACTTT
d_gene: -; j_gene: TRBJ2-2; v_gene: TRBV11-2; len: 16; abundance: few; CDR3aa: CASSLVLGPQTGELFF; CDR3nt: TGTGCCAGCAGCTTAGTTCTGGGACCCCAGACCGGGGAGCTGTTTTTT
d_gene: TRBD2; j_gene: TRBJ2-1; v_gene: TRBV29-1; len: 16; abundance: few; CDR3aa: CSVTRTSGGLMDEQFF; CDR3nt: TGCAGCGTCACCCGAACTAGCGGGGGCCTTATGGATGAGCAGTTCTTC
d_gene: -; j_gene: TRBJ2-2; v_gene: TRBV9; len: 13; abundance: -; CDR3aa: CASSVGLTGELFF; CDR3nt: TGTGCCAGCAGCGTAGGGCTCACCGGGGAGCTGTTTTTT
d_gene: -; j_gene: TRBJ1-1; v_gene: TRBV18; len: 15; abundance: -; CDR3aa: CASSPPNSGNTEAFF; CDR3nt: TGTGCCAGCTCACCACCGAACTCTGGGAACACTGAAGCTTTCTTT
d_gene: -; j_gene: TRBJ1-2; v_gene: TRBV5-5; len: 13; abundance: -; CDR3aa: CASSLEQTYGYTF; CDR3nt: TGTGCCAGCAGCTTGGAACAGACCTATGGCTACACCTTC
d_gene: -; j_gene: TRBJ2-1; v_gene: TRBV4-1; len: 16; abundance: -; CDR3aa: CASSQAVNKRYNEQFF; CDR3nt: TGCGCCAGCAGCCAAGCAGTCAATAAGAGGTACAATGAGCAGTTCTTC
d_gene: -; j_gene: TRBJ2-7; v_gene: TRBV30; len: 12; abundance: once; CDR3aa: CAWSQGPYEQYF; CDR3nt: TGTGCCTGGAGTCAGGGGCCCTACGAGCAGTACTTC
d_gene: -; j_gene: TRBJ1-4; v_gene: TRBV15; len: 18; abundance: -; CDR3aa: CATSRDPAGGFTGEKLFF; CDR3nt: TGTGCCACCAGCAGAGATCCCGCTGGGGGCTTTACGGGTGAAAAACTGTTTTTT
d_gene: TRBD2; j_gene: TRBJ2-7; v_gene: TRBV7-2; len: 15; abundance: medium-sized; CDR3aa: CASKLQPSGGPEQYF; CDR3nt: TGTGCCAGCAAGCTACAGCCTTCGGGGGGGCCCGAGCAGTACTTC
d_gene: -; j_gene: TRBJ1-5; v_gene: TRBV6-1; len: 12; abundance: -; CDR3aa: CASSEARQPQHF; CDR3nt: TGTGCCAGCAGTGAAGCGAGACAGCCCCAGCATTTT
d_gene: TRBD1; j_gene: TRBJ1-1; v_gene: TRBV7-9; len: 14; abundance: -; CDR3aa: CASSKGQGNTEAFF; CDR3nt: TGTGCCAGCAGCAAGGGACAGGGGAACACTGAAGCTTTCTTT
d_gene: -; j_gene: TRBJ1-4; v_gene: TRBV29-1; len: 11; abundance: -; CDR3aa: CSEQINEKLFF; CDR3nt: TGCAGCGAACAGATTAATGAAAAACTGTTTTTT
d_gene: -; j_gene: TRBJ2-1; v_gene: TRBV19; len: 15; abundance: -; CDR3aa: CASSRDRRAYNEQFF; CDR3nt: TGTGCCAGTAGTCGAGATCGGAGGGCCTACAATGAGCAGTTCTTC
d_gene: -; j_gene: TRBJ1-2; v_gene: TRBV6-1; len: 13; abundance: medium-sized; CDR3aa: CASSDSQGISYTF; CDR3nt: TGTGCCAGCAGTGACAGCCAGGGGATAAGCTACACCTTC
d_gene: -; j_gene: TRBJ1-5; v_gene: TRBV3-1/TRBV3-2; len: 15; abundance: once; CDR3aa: CASSPNAGGNQPQHF; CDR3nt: TGTGCCAGCAGCCCCAATGCAGGGGGCAATCAGCCCCAGCATTTT
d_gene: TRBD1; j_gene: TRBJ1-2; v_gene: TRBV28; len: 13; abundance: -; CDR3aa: CASNSGQAYGYTF; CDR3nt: TGTGCCAGCAATTCGGGACAGGCCTATGGCTACACCTTC
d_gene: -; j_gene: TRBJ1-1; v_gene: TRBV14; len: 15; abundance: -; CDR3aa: CASSQGGRRYTEAFF; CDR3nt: TGTGCCAGCAGCCAAGGCGGGAGGAGGTACACTGAAGCTTTCTTT
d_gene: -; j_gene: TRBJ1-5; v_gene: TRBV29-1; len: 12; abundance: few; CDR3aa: CSVGGAGQPQHF; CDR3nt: TGCAGCGTTGGAGGGGCGGGTCAGCCCCAGCATTTT
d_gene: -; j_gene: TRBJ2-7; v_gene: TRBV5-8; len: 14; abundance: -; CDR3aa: CASSPRRLSYEQYF; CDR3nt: TGTGCCAGCAGCCCGCGGAGGCTGTCCTACGAGCAGTACTTC
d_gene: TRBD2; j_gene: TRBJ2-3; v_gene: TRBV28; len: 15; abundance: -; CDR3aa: CASSSPAGVSDTQYF; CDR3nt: TGTGCCAGCAGTTCACCAGCGGGAGTGTCTGATACGCAGTATTTT
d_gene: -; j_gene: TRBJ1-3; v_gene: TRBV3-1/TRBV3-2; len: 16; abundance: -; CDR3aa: CASSQKAASSGNTIYF; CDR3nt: TGTGCCAGCAGCCAGAAAGCCGCGAGCTCTGGAAACACCATATATTTT
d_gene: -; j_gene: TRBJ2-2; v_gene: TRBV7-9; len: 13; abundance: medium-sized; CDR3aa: CASSLWVSGELFF; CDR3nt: TGTGCCAGCAGCTTATGGGTCTCCGGGGAGCTGTTTTTT
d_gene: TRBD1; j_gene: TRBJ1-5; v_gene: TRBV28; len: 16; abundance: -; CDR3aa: CASSRVKTGGGQPQHF; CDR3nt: TGTGCCAGCAGCCGAGTCAAGACAGGGGGCGGCCAGCCCCAGCATTTT
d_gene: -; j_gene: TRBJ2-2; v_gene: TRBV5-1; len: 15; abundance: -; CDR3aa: CASSLGQVRSGELFF; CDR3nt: TGCGCCAGCAGCTTGGGACAGGTCCGGTCCGGGGAGCTGTTTTTT
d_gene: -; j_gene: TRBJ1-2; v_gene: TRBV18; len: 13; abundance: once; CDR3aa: CASSPDRFYGYTF; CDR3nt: TGTGCCAGCTCACCCGACAGATTCTATGGCTACACCTTC
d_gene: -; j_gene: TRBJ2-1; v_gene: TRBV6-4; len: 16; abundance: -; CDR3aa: CASSFDSSSSYNEQFF; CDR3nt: TGTGCCAGCAGTTTCGACAGTTCAAGCTCCTACAATGAGCAGTTCTTC
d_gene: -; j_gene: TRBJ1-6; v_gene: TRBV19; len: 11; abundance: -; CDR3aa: CASSKNSPLHF; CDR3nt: TGTGCCAGTAGTAAGAATTCACCCCTCCACTTT
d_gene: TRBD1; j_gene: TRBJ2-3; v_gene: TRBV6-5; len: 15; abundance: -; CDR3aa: CASKTGTGDGVPQYF; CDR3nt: TGTGCCAGCAAGACCGGGACAGGGGACGGGGTGCCGCAGTATTTT
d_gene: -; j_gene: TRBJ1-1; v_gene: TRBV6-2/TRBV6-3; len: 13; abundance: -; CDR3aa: CASSWQLNTEAFF; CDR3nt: TGTGCCAGCAGTTGGCAGTTGAACACTGAAGCTTTCTTT
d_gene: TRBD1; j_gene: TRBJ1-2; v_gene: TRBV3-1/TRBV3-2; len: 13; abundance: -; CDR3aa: CASSLYRGNGYTF; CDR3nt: TGTGCCAGCAGCCTCTACAGGGGTAATGGCTACACCTTC
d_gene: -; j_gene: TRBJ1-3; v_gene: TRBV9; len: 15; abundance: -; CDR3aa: CASSADTGSGNTIYF; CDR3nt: TGTGCCAGCAGCGCGGATACAGGCTCTGGAAACACCATATATTTT
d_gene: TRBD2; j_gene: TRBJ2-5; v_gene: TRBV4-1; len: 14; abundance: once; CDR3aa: CASSQGTSEETQYF; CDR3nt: TGCGCCAGCAGCCAAGGGACTAGTGAAGAGACCCAGTACTTC
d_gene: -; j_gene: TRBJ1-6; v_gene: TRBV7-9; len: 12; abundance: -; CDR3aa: CASSTGQSPLHF; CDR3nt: TGTGCCAGCAGCACAGGACAATCACCCCTCCACTTT
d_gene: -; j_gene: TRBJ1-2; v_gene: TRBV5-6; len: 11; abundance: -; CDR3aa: CASSQGPGYTF; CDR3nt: TGTGCCAGCAGTCAAGGCCCTGGCTACACCTTC
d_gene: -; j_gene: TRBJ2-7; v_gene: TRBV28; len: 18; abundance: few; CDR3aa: CASSHLLYSGTSSYEQYF; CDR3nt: TGTGCCAGCAGTCACCTTCTATACTCCGGGACATCATCCTACGAGCAGTACTTC
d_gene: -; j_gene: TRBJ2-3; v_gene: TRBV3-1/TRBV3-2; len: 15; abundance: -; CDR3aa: CASSPDWAGSSTQYF; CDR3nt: TGTGCCAGCAGTCCAGACTGGGCGGGGTCAAGTACGCAGTATTTT
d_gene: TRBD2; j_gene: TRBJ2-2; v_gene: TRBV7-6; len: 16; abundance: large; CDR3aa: CASSFLTGEGIGELFF; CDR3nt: TGTGCCAGCAGCTTCTTGACCGGGGAGGGGATCGGGGAGCTGTTTTTT
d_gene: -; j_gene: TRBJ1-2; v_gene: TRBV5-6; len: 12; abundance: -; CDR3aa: CASSYGGYGYTF; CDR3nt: TGTGCCAGCAGCTATGGGGGCTATGGCTACACCTTC
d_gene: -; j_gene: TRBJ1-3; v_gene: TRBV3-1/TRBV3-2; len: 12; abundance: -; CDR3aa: CASSNQGNTIYF; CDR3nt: TGTGCCAGCAGCAACCAGGGAAACACCATATATTTT
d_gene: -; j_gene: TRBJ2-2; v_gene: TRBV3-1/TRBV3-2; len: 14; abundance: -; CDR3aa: CASRKGRGTGELFF; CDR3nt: TGTGCCAGCAGGAAGGGACGGGGCACCGGGGAGCTGTTTTTT
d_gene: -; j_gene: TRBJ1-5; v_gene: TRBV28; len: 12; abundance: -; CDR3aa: CASTVYLQPQHF; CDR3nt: TGTGCCAGCACAGTTTATCTCCAGCCCCAGCATTTT
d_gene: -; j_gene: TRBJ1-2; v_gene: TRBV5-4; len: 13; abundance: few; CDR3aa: CASSLEGVYGYTF; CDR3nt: TGTGCCAGCAGCTTGGAAGGGGTCTATGGCTACACCTTC
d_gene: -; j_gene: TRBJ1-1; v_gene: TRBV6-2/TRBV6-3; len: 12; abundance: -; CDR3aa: CASSHMNTEAFF; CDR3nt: TGTGCCAGCAGTCATATGAACACTGAAGCTTTCTTT
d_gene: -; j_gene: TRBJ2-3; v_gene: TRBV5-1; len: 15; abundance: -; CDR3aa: CASRRTEFSTDTQYF; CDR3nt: TGCGCCAGCAGACGGACGGAATTTAGCACAGATACGCAGTATTTT
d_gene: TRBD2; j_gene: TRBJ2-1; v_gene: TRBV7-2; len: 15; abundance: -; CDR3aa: CASSSGGTSYNEQFF; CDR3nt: TGTGCCAGCAGCTCCGGGGGGACCTCCTACAATGAGCAGTTCTTC
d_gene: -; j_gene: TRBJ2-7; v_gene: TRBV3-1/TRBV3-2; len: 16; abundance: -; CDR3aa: CASSRGRGERSYEQYF; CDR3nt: TGTGCCAGCAGCCGGGGGAGAGGGGAGAGATCCTACGAGCAGTACTTC
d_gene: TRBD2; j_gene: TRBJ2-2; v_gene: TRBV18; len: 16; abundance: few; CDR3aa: CASSPSSGANTGELFF; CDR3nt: TGTGCCAGCTCACCCTCTAGCGGAGCGAACACCGGGGAGCTGTTTTTT
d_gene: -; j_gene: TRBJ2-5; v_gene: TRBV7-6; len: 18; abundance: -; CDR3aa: CASSLAVGGQGIQETQYF; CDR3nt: TGTGCCAGCAGCTTAGCCGTGGGGGGGCAGGGCATTCAAGAGACCCAGTACTTC
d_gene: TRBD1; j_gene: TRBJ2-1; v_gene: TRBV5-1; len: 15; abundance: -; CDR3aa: CASSLEGQGRDEQFF; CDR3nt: TGCGCCAGCAGCTTGGAGGGACAGGGTAGGGATGAGCAGTTCTTC
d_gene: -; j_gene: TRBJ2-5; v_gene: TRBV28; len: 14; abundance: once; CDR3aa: CASRVGEEGRAQYF; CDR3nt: TGTGCCAGCAGGGTAGGGGAGGAGGGCAGGGCCCAGTACTTC
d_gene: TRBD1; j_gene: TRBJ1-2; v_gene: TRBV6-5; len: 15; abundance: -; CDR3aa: CASGRVGTGLYGYTF; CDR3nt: TGTGCCAGCGGTCGAGTCGGGACAGGCCTCTATGGCTACACCTTC
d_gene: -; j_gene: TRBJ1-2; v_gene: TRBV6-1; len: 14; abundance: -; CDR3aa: CASSDQGAGYGYTF; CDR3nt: TGTGCCAGCAGTGACCAGGGTGCGGGCTATGGCTACACCTTC